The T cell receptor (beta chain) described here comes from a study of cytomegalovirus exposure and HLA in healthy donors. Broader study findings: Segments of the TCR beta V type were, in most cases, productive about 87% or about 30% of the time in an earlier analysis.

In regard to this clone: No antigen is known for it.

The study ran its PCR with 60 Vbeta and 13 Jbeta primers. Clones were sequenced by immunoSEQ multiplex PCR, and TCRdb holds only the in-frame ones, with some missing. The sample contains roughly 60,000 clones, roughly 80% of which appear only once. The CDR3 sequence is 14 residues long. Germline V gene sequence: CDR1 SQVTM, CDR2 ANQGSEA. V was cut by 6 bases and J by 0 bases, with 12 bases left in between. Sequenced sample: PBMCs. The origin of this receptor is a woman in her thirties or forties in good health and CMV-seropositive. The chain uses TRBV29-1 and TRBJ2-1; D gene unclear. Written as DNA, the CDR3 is TGCAGCGTCGTCCGTGGCTCCTCCTACAATGAGCAGTTCTTC. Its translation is CSVVRGSSYNEQFF.